The clone carrying this T cell receptor beta chain was detected ten times or more. This entry is derived from a study of CD8+CD57+ T cells in acquired aplastic anemia. Genomic DNA was employed as the template in profiling TCR beta VDJ and CDR3. TCRdb re-called the reads with MiXCR, one entry per CDR3 protein. The sample yields 200,000 to 250,000 distinct CDR3 sequences, around 43% seen once. The authors sequenced patients whose flow cytometry had shown CD8+CD57+ cell expansion. Untreated patients provided the blood samples, with no therapy given before sampling. Germline V lookup: CDR1 SEHNR, CDR2 FQNEAQ (reference sequence). This CDR3 is 15 amino acids long. V lost 1 base and J 4 bases, leaving 13 bases between the germline ends.

The chain joins TRBV7-9 to TRBJ1-2, with D possibly being TRBD1 (6 bases). Sample: sorted CD4+, CD8+, or CD8+CD57+ T cells (not recorded which) from PBMCs. This TCR was sampled from a human donor with aplastic anemia. CDR3 residues: CASSLELGAGYGYTF. The CDR3 region has the DNA TGTGCCAGCAGCTTAGAGCTGGGGGCGGGCTATGGCTACACCTTC.